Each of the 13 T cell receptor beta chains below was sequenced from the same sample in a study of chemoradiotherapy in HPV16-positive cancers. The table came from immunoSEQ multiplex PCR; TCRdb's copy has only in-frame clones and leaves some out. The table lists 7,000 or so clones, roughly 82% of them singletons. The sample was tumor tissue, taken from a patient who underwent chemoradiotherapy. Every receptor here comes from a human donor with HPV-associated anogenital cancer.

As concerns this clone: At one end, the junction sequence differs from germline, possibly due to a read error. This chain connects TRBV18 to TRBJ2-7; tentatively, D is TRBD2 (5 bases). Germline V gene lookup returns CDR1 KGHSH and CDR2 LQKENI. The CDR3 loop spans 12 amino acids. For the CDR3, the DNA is TGTGCCAGCGCACCGGTGGAGGCCGAGCAGTACTTC. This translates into CASAPVEAEQYF.

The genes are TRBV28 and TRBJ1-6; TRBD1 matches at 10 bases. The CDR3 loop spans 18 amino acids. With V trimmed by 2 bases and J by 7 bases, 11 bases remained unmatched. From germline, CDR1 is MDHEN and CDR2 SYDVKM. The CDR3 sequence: CASSLSIRQGAVNSPLHF. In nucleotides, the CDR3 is TGTGCCAGCAGTTTAAGCATTAGACAGGGGGCGGTCAATTCACCCCTCCACTTT.

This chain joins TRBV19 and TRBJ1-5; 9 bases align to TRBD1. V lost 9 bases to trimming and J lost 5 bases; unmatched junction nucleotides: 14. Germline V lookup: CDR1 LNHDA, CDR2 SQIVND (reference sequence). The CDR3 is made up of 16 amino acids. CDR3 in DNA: TGTGCCAGCCATCGCGGACAGGGGTGGACTCATCAGCCCCAGCATTTT. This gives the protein CASHRGQGWTHQPQHF.

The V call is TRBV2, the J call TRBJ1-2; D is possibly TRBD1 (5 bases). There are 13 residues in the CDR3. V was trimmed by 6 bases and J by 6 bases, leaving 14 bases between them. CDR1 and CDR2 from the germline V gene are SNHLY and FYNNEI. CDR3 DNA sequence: TGTGCCAGCAGCCACGTAGGGGAGAATGGCTACACCTTC. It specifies CASSHVGENGYTF.

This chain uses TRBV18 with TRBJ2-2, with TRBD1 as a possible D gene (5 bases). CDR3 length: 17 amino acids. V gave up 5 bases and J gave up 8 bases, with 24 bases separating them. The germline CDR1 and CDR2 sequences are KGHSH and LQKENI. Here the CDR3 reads CASSAQGSTAPLGELFF. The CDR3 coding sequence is TGTGCCAGCTCAGCCCAGGGCTCGACAGCCCCTTTGGGGGAGCTGTTTTTT.

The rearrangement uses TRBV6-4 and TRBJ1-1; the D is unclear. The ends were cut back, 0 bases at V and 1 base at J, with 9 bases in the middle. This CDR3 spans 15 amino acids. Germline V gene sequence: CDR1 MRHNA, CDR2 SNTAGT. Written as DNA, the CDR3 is TGTGCCAGCAGTGACTCAACGGACGGGAACACTGAAGCTTTCTTT. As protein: CASSDSTDGNTEAFF.

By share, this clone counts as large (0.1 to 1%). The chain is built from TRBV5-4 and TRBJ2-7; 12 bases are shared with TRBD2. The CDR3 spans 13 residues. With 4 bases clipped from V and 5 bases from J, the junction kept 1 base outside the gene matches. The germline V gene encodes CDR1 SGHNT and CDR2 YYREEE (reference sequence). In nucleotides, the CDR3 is TGTGCCAGCAGCCGACTAGCGGGGGACGAGCAGTACTTC. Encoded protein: CASSRLAGDEQYF.

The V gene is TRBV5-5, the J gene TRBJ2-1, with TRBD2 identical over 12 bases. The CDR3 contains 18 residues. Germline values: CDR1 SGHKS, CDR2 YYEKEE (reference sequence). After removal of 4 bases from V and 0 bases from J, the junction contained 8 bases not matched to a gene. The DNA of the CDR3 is TGTGCCAGCAGCAAAGGGACTAGCGGGCCCAGCTCCTACAATGAGCAGTTCTTC. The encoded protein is CASSKGTSGPSSYNEQFF. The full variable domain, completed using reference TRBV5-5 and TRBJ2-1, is DAGVTQSPTHLIKTRGQQVTLRCSPISGHKSVSWYQQVLGQGPQFIFQYYEKEERGRGNFPDRFSARQFPNYSSELNVNALLLGDSALYLCASSKGTSGPSSYNEQFFGPGTRLTVL.

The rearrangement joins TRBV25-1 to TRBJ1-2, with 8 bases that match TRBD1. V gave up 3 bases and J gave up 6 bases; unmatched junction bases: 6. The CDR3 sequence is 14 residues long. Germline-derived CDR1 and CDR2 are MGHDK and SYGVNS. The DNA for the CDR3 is TGTGCCAGCAGTGATGGGACAGGTATCCATGGCTACACCTTC. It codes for CASSDGTGIHGYTF.

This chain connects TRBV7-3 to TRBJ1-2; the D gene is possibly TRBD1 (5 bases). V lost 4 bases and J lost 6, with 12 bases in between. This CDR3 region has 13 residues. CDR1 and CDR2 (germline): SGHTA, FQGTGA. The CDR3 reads CASSWRDGDGYTF. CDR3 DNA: TGTGCCAGCAGCTGGAGGGACGGCGATGGCTACACCTTC.

Here the CDR3 reads CASSLAGNQPQHF. The DNA for the CDR3 is TGCGCCAGCAGCTTGGCCGGAAATCAGCCCCAGCATTTT. The rearrangement links TRBV5-1 to TRBJ1-5; D is unclear. The V and J ends lost 0 bases and 4 bases respectively, with 5 bases between them. The CDR3 is 13 residues long. Per the germline V gene, CDR1 is SGHRS and CDR2 is YFSETQ.

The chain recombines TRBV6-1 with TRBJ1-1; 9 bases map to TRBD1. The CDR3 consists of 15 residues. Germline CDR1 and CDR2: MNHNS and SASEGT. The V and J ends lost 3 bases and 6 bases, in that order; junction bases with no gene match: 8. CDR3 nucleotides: TGTGCCAGCAGTGACCCGGGACAGGGCTTCCCTGAAGCTTTCTTT. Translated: CASSDPGQGFPEAFF.

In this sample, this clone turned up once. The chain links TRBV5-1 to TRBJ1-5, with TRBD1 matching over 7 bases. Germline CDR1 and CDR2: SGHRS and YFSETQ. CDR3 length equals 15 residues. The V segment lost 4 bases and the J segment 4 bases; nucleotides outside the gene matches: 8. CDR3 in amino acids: CASSPQTGPNQPQHF. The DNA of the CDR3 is TGCGCCAGCAGCCCGCAGACAGGGCCGAATCAGCCCCAGCATTTT.